A single sample is the source of the 6 T cell receptor beta chains below, sequenced in a study of technical replicates of blood from several donors. Profiled with immunoSEQ multiplex PCR; TCRdb holds only in-frame clones, not every one. The table records 50,000 to 60,000 clones, roughly 91% of them present only once. Sequenced material: PBMCs. The receptors originated from a human donor in good health. Some clones in this sample may be carry-over from other donors' samples.

The CDR3 sequence is CASSLAGDDWEQYF. CDR3 DNA: TGCGCCAGCAGCTTGGCCGGAGATGACTGGGAGCAGTACTTC. The chain joins TRBV5-1 to TRBJ2-7, with D uncertain. The ends were cut back, 0 bases at V and 7 bases at J, with 14 bases in the middle. This CDR3 comprises 14 residues. The germline CDR1 and CDR2 sequences are SGHRS and YFSETQ. Using reference TRBV5-1 and TRBJ2-7 for the parts outside the CDR3, the full variable domain is KAGVTQTPRYLIKTRGQQVTLSCSPISGHRSVSWYQQTPGQGLQFLFEYFSETQRNKGNFPGRFSGRQFSNSRSEMNVSTLELGDSALYLCASSLAGDDWEQYFGPGTRLTVT.

This chain joins TRBV6-5 and TRBJ1-1; a weak D match, TRBD1 (5 bases). Per germline, CDR1 MNHEY and CDR2 SVGAGI. V lost 7 bases to trimming and J lost 1 base, with 13 bases between them. The CDR3 loop spans 14 amino acids. CDR3 loop: CASTSGLTNTEAFF. Written as DNA, the CDR3 is TGTGCCAGCACTTCGGGACTTACGAACACTGAAGCTTTCTTT.

This clone was recorded a few times. The chain combines TRBV19 with TRBJ1-1; D unresolved. This CDR3 has 13 residues. V was cut by 2 bases and J by 7 bases, with 11 bases left in between. Germline lookup yields CDR1 LNHDA and CDR2 SQIVND (reference sequence). CDR3 DNA: TGTGCCAGTAGTATATGGCAGGAGGGTGAAGCTTTCTTT. Protein product: CASSIWQEGEAFF.

CDR3: CASSSLLGQGRDEQYF. DNA of the CDR3: TGTGCCAGCAGCTCACTATTAGGACAGGGTCGAGACGAGCAGTACTTC. The rearrangement joins TRBV7-6 to TRBJ2-7; 8 nucleotides match TRBD1. The CDR3 is 16 amino acids. The germline CDR1 and CDR2 sequences are SGHVS and FNYEAQ. The trim removed 4 bases at V and 5 bases at J, leaving 13 bases unmatched.

The rearrangement joins TRBV4-2 to TRBJ2-3, with 9 bases fitting TRBD1. This CDR3 comprises 17 residues. V gave up 2 bases and J gave up 4 bases; unmatched junction bases: 10. The germline V gene encodes CDR1 LGHNA and CDR2 YNFKEQ. This chain's CDR3 is CASSQTPGQGFADTQYF. The CDR3 region has the DNA TGTGCCAGCAGCCAAACGCCGGGACAGGGTTTTGCAGATACGCAGTATTTT.

The chain combines TRBV25-1 with TRBJ1-1; D not certain. Germline V gene sequence: CDR1 MGHDK, CDR2 SYGVNS. The V and J ends lost 1 base and 3 bases respectively, with 9 bases between them. CDR3 length: 14 residues. The CDR3 DNA follows: TGTGCCAGCAGTGAATCGCGGGGTCACACTGAAGCTTTCTTT. Protein product: CASSESRGHTEAFF. Complete variable domain (other parts from reference TRBV25-1 and TRBJ1-1): EADIYQTPRYLVIGTGKKITLECSQTMGHDKMYWYQQDPGMELHLIHYSYGVNSTEKGDLSSESTVSRIRTEHFPLTLESARPSHTSQYLCASSESRGHTEAFFGQGTRLTVV.